This paragraph reports one TCR beta chain. This record comes from a study of CD8 T cells in Susac syndrome. The CDR3 covers 14 residues. V shed 5 bases and J shed 5 bases, with 15 bases lying between them. Germline loops: CDR1 LNHNV, CDR2 YYDKDF (reference sequence). It was with random hexamers that about 0.45 to 1 ug RNA was reverse transcribed. Amplification of the TCR beta CDR3 was carried out by immunoSEQ multiplex PCR, which spanned a total of 54 Vbeta and 13 Jbeta segments. TCRdb ran MiXCR on the immunoSEQ multiplex PCR reads and lists one entry per CDR3 protein. The sample carries 120,000 to 150,000 distinct CDR3 sequences, more than 90% recorded once.

The sample was CD4+ T cells from PBMCs. The sequence derives from a human donor with Susac syndrome. The chain joins TRBV15 to TRBJ2-5; D might be TRBD1 (5 bases). In DNA, the CDR3 is TGTGCCACCAGCTCAACCAGGGTAGTGGAGACCCAGTACTTC. Encoded protein: CATSSTRVVETQYF.